The following is a TCR beta chain sequence with its context. Its antigen is unidentified. This sample stems from a study of post-analysis software for immune sequencing data. Study overall: The disease courses spanned relapsing-remitting, secondary progressive and progressive-relapsing forms of multiple sclerosis.

Study conclusions and caveats: Higher frequency in patients than in controls was seen for 5 or 6 TRBV segments, with TRBV5-6, TRBV5-1 and TRBV20-1 among them. When compared against controls, multiple sclerosis patients showed significantly lower normalized Chao1 diversity. F measure clustering grouped samples strongly by preparation batch.

Unique molecular identifiers were carried by the TCR beta cDNA libraries. Starting from approximately 1 to 10 million T cells, the study yielded roughly 0.5 million cDNA molecules. TCRdb passed the PCR reads through MiXCR, listing each CDR3 protein once. The sample holds fewer than 850,000 distinct CDR3 sequences, roughly 30% seen once. The CDR3 loop spans 12 amino acids. Trimming left V 8 bases short and J 10 bases short, with 17 bases between. Germline-derived CDR1 and CDR2 are KGHSH and LQKENI. The chain joins TRBV18 to TRBJ1-1; weak D call: TRBD1 (5 bases). Sequencing used blood. The sequence was collected from a girl between 10 and 17 years old with multiple sclerosis. The CDR3 sequence is CASTPMGPGAFF. DNA of the CDR3: TGTGCCAGCACGCCGATGGGGCCGGGAGCTTTCTTT.